The clone carrying this T cell receptor (delta chain) is termed large. In the same sample, other DNA sequences code for this CDR3. The source of the sample is a study of gamma-delta T cells after stem cell transplantation. The CDR3 length is 20 residues. V trimming: 3 bases; J trimming: 1 base; junction bases outside the gene matches: 19. The V gene's germline CDR1 is GEAIGNYY and CDR2 EKD. TCRdb ran CATT on the RT-PCR reads. The top ten clones hold around 23% of a sample with more than 2,500 delta-chain clones, approximately 29% of them seen once. The chain employs TRDV2 and TRDJ1, with 10 nucleotides matching TRDD3. Specimen: gamma-delta T cells. The receptor was isolated from a human donor. It is not recorded whose cells these are; they may come from a transplant donor. CDR3 sequence reads: CACDPLVPELGDKGTDKLIF. For the CDR3, the DNA is TGTGCCTGTGACCCATTGGTCCCTGAGCTGGGGGATAAGGGCACCGATAAACTCATCTTT.